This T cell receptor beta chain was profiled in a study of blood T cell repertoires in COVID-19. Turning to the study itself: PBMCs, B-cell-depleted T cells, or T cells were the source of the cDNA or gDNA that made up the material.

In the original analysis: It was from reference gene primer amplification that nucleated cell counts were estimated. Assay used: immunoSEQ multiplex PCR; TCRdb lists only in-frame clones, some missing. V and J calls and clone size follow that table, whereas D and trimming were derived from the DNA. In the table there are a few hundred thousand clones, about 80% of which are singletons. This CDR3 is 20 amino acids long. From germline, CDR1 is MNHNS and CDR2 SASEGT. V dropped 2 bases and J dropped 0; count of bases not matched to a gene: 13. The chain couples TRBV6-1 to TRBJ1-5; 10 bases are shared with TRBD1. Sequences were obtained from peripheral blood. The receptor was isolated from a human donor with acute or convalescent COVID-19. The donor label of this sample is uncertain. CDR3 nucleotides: TGTGCCAGCAGTGAACGGGGACAGGGGTGGACCTCTTATAGCAATCAGCCCCAGCATTTT. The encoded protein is CASSERGQGWTSYSNQPQHF.